This TCR beta chain was identified in a study of CD8 T cells in Susac syndrome. The overall study: The Susac syndrome patients were therapy-naive, on corticosteroids, or on intravenous immunoglobulin alone at blood draw.

RNA totalling roughly 0.45 to 1 ug underwent reverse transcription with random hexamers. In TCRdb, the immunoSEQ multiplex PCR reads were re-called with MiXCR into one record per CDR3 protein. The sample has 120,000 or so distinct CDR3 sequences; over 90% are singletons. A single count supports this clonotype. Trimming pared 1 base from V and 5 bases from J, leaving 11 bases between. Germline V lookup: CDR1 GTSNPN, CDR2 SVGIG (reference sequence). CDR3 length equals 13 residues. Negative isolation was used for CD8+ and CD4+ T cells and FACS enrichment for TEMRA cells. Input material: CD4+ T cells from PBMCs. The source of this sequence is a human donor with Susac syndrome. The chain carries TRBV30 and TRBJ1-1; D unresolved. The DNA of the CDR3 is TGTGCCTGGAGTGCTACCGGAGGAACTGAAGCTTTCTTT. Residues: CAWSATGGTEAFF.